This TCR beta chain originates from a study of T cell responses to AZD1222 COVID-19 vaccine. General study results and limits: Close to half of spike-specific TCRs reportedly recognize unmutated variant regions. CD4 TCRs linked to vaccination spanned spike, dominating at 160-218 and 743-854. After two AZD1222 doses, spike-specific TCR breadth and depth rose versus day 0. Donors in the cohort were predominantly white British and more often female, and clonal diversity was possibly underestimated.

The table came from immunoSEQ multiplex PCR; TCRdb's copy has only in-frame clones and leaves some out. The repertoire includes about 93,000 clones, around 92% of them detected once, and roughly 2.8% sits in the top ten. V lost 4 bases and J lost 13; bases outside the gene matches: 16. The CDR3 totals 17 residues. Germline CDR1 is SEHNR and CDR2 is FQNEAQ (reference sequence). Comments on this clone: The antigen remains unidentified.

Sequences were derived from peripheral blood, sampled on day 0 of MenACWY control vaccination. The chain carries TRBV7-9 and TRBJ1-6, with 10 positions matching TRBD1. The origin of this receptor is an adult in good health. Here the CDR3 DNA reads TGTGCCAGCAGCTCAAGCTACTCGGGACAGGGGTACTTGCCCCTCCACTTT. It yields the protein CASSSSYSGQGYLPLHF.